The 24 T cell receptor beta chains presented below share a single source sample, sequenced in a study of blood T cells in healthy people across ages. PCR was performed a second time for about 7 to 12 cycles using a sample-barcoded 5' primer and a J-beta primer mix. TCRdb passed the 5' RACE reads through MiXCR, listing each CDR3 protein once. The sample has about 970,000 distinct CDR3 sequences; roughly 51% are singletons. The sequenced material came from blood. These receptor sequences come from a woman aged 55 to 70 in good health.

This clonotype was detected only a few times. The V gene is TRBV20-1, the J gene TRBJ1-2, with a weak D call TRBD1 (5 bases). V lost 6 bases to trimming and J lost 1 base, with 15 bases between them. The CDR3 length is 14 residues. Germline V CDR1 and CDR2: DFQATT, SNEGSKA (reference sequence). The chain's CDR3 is CSAIRGADNYGYTF. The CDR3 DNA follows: TGCAGTGCAATTAGGGGAGCGGATAACTATGGCTACACCTTC.

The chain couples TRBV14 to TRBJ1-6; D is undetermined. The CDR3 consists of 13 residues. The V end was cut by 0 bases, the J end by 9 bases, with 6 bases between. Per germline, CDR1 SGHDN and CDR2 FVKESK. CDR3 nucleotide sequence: TGTGCCAGCAGCCAAGAGAGTATTTCACCCCTCCACTTT. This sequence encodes CASSQESISPLHF. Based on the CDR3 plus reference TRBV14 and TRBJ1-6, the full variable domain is EAGVTQFPSHSVIEKGQTVTLRCDPISGHDNLYWYRRVMGKEIKFLLHFVKESKQDESGMPNNRFLAERTGGTYSTLKVQPAELEDSGVYFCASSQESISPLHFGNGTRLTVT.

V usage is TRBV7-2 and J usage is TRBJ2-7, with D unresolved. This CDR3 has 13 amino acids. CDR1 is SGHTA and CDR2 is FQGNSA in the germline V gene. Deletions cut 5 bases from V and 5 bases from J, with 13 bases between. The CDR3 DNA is TGTGCCAGCAGCAGGGTCCCCTGGGACGAGCAGTACTTC. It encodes CASSRVPWDEQYF.

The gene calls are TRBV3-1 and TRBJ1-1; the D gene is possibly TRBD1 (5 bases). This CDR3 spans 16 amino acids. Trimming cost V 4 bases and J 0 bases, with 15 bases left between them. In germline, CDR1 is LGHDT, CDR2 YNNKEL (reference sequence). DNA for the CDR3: TGTGCCAGCAGCCCCTACTCGGGGGACTTGAACACTGAAGCTTTCTTT. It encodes CASSPYSGDLNTEAFF. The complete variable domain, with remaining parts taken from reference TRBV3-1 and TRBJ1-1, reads DTAVSQTPKYLVTQMGNDKSIKCEQNLGHDTMYWYKQDSKKFLKIMFSYNNKELIINETVPNRFSPKSPDKAHLNLHINSLELGDSAVYFCASSPYSGDLNTEAFFGQGTRLTVV.

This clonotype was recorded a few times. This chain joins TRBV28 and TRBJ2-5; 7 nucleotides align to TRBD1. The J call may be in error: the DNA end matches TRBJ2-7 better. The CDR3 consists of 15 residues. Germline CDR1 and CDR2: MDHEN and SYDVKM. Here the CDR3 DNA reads TGTGCCACCGACCCCGCCTGGGACAGCCGATACGAGCAGTACTTC. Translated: CATDPAWDSRYEQYF.

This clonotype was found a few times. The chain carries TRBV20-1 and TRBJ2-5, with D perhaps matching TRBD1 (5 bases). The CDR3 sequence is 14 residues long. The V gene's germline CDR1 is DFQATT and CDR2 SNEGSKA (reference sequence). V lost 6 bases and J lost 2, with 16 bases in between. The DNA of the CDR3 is TGCAGTGCACAAGGGCGTGGGGCACAAGAGACCCAGTACTTC. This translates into CSAQGRGAQETQYF.

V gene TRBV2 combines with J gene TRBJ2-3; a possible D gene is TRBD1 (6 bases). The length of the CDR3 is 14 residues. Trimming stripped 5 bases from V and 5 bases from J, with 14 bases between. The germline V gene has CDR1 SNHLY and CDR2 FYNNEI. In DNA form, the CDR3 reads TGTGCCAGCAGTCCCCCCCGGGACAAAGATACGCAGTATTTT. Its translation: CASSPPRDKDTQYF.

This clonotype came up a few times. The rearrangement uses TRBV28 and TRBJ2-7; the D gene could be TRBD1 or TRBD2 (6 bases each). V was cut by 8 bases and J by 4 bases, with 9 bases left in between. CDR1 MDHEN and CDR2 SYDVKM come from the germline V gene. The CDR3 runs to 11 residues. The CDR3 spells CASGGGYEQYF. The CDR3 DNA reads TGTGCCAGCGGAGGGGGGTACGAGCAGTACTTC.

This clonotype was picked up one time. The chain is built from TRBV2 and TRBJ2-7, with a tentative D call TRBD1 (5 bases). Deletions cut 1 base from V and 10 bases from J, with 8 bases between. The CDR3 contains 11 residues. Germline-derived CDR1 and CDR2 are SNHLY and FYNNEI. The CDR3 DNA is TGTGCCAGCAGTGAAGACAGGTACCAGTACTTC. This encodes CASSEDRYQYF. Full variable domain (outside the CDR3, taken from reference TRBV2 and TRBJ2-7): EPEVTQTPSHQVTQMGQEVILRCVPISNHLYFYWYRQILGQKVEFLVSFYNNEISEKSEIFDDQFSVERPDGSNFTLKIRSTKLEDSAMYFCASSEDRYQYFGPGTRLTVT.

CDR3 bases: TGCAGTGCTCATCAAGCCGGGCAGGGGGGAGGTAATGAGCAGTTCTTC. Protein sequence: CSAHQAGQGGGNEQFF. This chain uses TRBV20-1 with TRBJ2-1, with D possibly TRBD1 on 7 matching bases. The CDR3 runs to 16 residues. Germline-derived CDR1 and CDR2 are DFQATT and SNEGSKA (reference sequence). V lost 5 bases, J lost 7 bases, and 24 bases lay in between.

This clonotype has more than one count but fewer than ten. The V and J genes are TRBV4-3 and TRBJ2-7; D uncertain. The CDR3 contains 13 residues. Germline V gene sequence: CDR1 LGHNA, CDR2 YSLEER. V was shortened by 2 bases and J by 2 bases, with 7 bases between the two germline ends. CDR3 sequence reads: CASSQPRAYEQYF. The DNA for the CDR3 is TGCGCCAGCAGCCAACCACGAGCCTACGAGCAGTACTTC.

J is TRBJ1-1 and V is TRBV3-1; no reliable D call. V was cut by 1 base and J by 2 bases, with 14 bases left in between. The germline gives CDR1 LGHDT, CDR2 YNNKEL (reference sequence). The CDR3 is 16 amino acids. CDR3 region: CASSQATRGANTEAFF. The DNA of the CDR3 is TGTGCCAGCAGCCAAGCCACCCGGGGAGCAAACACTGAAGCTTTCTTT.

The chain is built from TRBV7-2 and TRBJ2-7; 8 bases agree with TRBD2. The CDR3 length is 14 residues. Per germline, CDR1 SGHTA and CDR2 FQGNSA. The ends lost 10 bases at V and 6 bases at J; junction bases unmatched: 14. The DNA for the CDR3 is TGTGCCACCAACGGGAGGGGAATCTCTAGCGAGCAGTACTTC. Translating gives CATNGRGISSEQYF.

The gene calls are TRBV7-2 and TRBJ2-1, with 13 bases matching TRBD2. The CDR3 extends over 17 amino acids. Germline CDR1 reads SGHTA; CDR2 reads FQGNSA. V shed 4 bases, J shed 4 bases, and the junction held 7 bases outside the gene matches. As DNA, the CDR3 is TGTGCCAGCAGCTCGACTAGCGGGAGGACTGCATACAATGAGCAGTTCTTC. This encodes CASSSTSGRTAYNEQFF.

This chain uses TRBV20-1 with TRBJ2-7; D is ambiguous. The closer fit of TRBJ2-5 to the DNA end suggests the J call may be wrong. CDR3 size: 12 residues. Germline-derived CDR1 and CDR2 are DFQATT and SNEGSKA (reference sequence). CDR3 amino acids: CRVRVSRETQYF. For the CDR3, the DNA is TGCAGGGTCCGGGTCTCAAGGGAGACCCAGTACTTC.

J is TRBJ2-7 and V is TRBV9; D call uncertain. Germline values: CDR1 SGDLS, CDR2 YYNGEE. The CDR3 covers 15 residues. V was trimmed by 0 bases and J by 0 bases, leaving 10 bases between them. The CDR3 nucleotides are TGTGCCAGCAGCGTAGCTGGAGAAAGCTCCTACGAGCAGTACTTC. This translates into CASSVAGESSYEQYF.

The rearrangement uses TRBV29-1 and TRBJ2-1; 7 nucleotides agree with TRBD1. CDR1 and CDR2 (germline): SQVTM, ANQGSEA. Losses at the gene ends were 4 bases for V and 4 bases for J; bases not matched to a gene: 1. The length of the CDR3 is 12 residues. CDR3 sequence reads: CSVVTGYNEQFF. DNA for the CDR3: TGCAGCGTTGTGACAGGGTACAATGAGCAGTTCTTC.

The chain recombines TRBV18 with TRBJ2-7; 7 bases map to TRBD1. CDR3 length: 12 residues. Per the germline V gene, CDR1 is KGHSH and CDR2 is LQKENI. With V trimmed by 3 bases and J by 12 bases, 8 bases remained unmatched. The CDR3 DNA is TGTGCCAGCTCACCGAGGGGGCTCCAGGTGTACTTC. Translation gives CASSPRGLQVYF.

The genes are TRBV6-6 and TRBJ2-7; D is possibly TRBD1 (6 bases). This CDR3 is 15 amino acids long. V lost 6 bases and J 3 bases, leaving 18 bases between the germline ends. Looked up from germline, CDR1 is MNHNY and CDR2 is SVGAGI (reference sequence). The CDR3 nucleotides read TGTGCCAGCAGCAAAGCTCAGGGGATTGGCTACGAGCAGTACTTC. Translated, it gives CASSKAQGIGYEQYF.

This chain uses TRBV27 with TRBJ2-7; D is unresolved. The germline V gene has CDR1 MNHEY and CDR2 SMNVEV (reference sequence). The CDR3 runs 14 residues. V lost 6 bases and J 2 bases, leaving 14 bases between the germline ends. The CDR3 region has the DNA TGTGCCAGCAGCAGGACGATAAATACCTACGAGCAGTACTTC. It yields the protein CASSRTINTYEQYF.

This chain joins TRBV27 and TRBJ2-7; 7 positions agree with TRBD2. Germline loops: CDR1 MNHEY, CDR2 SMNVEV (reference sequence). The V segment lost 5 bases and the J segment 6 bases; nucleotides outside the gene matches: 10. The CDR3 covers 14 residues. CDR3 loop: CASSKLVGGIEQYF. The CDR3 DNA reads TGTGCCAGCAGTAAACTAGTGGGAGGGATCGAGCAGTACTTC.

This chain's CDR3 is CASSYSRGQVAKGNIQYF. Written as DNA, the CDR3 is TGTGCCAGCAGTTACTCGCGGGGGCAGGTCGCCAAGGGGAACATTCAGTACTTC. The J gene is TRBJ2-4, the V gene TRBV6-2 or TRBV6-3, with D perhaps TRBD2 (7 bases). There are 18 residues in the CDR3. Trimming took 0 bases from V and 7 from J, leaving 22 bases between them. Germline loops: CDR1 MNHEY, CDR2 SVGEGT.

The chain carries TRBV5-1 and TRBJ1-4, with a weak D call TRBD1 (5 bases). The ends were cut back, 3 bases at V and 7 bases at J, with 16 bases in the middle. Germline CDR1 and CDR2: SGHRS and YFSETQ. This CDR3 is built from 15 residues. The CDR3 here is CASSSGPGDGEKLFF. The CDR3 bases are TGCGCCAGCAGCTCGGGGCCGGGGGACGGTGAAAAACTGTTTTTT.

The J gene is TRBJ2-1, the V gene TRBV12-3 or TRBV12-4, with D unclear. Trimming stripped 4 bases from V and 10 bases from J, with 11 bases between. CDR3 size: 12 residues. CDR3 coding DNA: TGTGCCAGCAGTTCTAACTTGGGAGAGCAGTTCTTC. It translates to CASSSNLGEQFF.